The present T cell receptor (beta chain) was sequenced within a study of blood T cell repertoires in COVID-19. Clones were read by immunoSEQ multiplex PCR, and TCRdb kept only the in-frame ones, dropping some. The profile shows about 53,000 clones, roughly four fifths of them singletons. Per germline, CDR1 SGHAT and CDR2 FQNNGV. Trimming removed 6 bases from V and 8 bases from J; junction bases left unmatched: 14. The CDR3 runs 16 residues. V is TRBV11-2 and J is TRBJ2-1; 9 bases line up with TRBD2. Source material: peripheral blood. The origin of this receptor is a human donor in a cohort sampled during active COVID-19. Written as DNA, the CDR3 is TGTGCCAGCAGTCTTTTGGGATTTAGCGGGAGCCATGAGCAGTTCTTC. Amino acid sequence: CASSLLGFSGSHEQFF.